These 19 T cell receptor beta chains came from one sample sequenced in a study of naive and memory T cell subsets (dated by TCRdb to the late 2010s). The library was generated by UMI-ligation and nested PCR. TCRdb shows the sequencer as Illumina MiSeq. To cover both TRBC1 and TRBC2, the beta constant-region primer consisted of an equimolar mix of two oligonucleotides. The public reads were reprocessed in TCRdb via fastp at Q25 and MiXCR, keeping in-frame beta chains. Identical CDR3 protein sequences are pooled into one entry, listed with their most common genes and DNA. In this sample the table shows some 21,000 distinct CDR3 sequences, 9.5% to 11% of which occur a single time. Jointly, the top ten make up over 15% of the sample. The sequencing sample was made of central memory CD8+ T cells from blood. Explained via the paper, the cell subset or site label denotes: central memory, CD45RA- CD27+. Receptors originate from a human donor in good health.

This clonotype came up many times. This sequence joins TRBV14 and TRBJ2-5; 9 bases are shared with TRBD2. The V and J ends lost 4 bases and 2 bases, in that order; junction bases with no gene match: 11. The length of the CDR3 is 17 residues. The germline CDR1 and CDR2 sequences are SGHDN and FVKESK. CDR3 coding DNA: TGTGCCAGCAGCCCGCAATCGGGACTAGCTCGGCAAGAGACCCAGTACTTC. Protein product: CASSPQSGLARQETQYF.

In its sample, this clonotype was seen a few times. A much larger clone differs by one base, so this may be a read error. The gene calls are TRBV29-1 and TRBJ1-4; D ambiguous. The germline V gene encodes CDR1 SQVTM and CDR2 ANQGSEA. The V end lost 3 bases, the J end lost 1 base, and 6 bases lay between the germline ends. The CDR3 spans 13 residues. In DNA form, the CDR3 reads TGCAGCGTTGAGCGGGGAACTAATGAAAAACTGTTTTTT. This codes for CSVERGTNEKLFF.

This clonotype was observed many times. The chain combines TRBV7-8 with TRBJ2-7; possibly TRBD2 for D (6 bases). The germline V gene encodes CDR1 SGHVS and CDR2 FQNEAQ. V lost 5 bases and J 1 base, leaving 15 bases between the germline ends. The CDR3 is made up of 15 amino acids. The CDR3 loop reads CASSGGKGLSYEQYF. DNA of the CDR3: TGTGCCAGCAGCGGAGGGAAGGGATTATCCTACGAGCAGTACTTC.

CDR3 DNA: TGTGCCAGCAGCTTGGAGAGGGCTGACAGGAGCTACACCTTC. Amino acids: CASSLERADRSYTF. The rearrangement uses TRBV7-9 and TRBJ1-2; TRBD1 might be the D (6 bases). Looked up from germline, CDR1 is SEHNR and CDR2 is FQNEAQ (reference sequence). CDR3 size: 14 residues. The V gene lost 3 bases and the J gene lost 9 bases, with 17 bases spanning the gap. Full variable domain (rest looked up from reference TRBV7-9 and TRBJ1-2): DTGVSQNPRHKITKRGQNVTFRCDPISEHNRLYWYRQTLGQGPEFLTYFQNEAQLEKSRLLSDRFSAERPKGSFSTLEIQRTEQGDSAMYLCASSLERADRSYTFGSGTRLTVV.

This clonotype showed up many times. The chain recombines TRBV4-1 with TRBJ2-7; possibly TRBD2 for D (5 bases). The length of the CDR3 is 15 residues. From germline, CDR1 is MGHRA and CDR2 YSYEKL. Trimming left V 1 base short and J 3 bases short, with 13 bases between. The DNA of the CDR3 is TGCGCCAGCAGCCAAGGGGTTCACGGGGACTACGAGCAGTACTTC. This translates into CASSQGVHGDYEQYF.

This clonotype was picked up many times. The J gene is TRBJ2-7, the V gene TRBV7-2; D possibly matches TRBD1 or TRBD2 (5 bases each). Trimming pared 2 bases from V and 0 bases from J, leaving 11 bases between. CDR3 size: 15 residues. From germline, CDR1 is SGHTA and CDR2 FQGNSA. CDR3 protein: CASSLPGRNSYEQYF. The CDR3 bases are TGTGCCAGCAGCTTACCGGGACGGAACTCCTACGAGCAGTACTTC.

This clonotype was found a few times. J is TRBJ2-5 and V is TRBV5-1; no firm D call. The CDR3 runs to 14 residues. Trimming shortened V by 1 base and J by 4 bases, and 11 bases separated the two germline ends. Germline V gene lookup returns CDR1 SGHRS and CDR2 YFSETQ. In DNA form, the CDR3 reads TGCGCCAGCAGCTTGATTAGTTTCCTAGAGACCCAGTACTTC. This translates into CASSLISFLETQYF.

The J gene is TRBJ1-2, the V gene TRBV2; no firm D call. In germline, CDR1 is SNHLY, CDR2 FYNNEI. The CDR3 is 11 amino acids. Trimming pared 9 bases from V and 4 bases from J, leaving 9 bases between. Here the CDR3 reads CAREVSYGYTF. CDR3 nucleotides: TGTGCCAGGGAGGTATCCTATGGCTACACCTTC.

This clonotype was observed a handful of times. This chain links TRBV19 with TRBJ2-3, with D unclear. The germline CDR1 and CDR2 sequences are LNHDA and SQIVND (reference sequence). The CDR3 extends over 14 amino acids. The V end lost 1 base, the J end lost 2 bases, and 7 bases lay between the germline ends. The CDR3 DNA reads TGTGCCAGTAGTATAGGGGGAAACACAGATACGCAGTATTTT. This codes for CASSIGGNTDTQYF. Full variable domain (outside the CDR3, taken from reference TRBV19 and TRBJ2-3): DGGITQSPKYLFRKEGQNVTLSCEQNLNHDAMYWYRQDPGQGLRLIYYSQIVNDFQKGDIAEGYSVSREKKESFPLTVTSAQKNPTAFYLCASSIGGNTDTQYFGPGTRLTVL.

The chain links TRBV7-3 to TRBJ2-3, with D possibly TRBD1 on 5 matching bases. Germline CDR1 is SGHTA and CDR2 is FQGTGA. The CDR3 extends over 18 amino acids. The V and J ends lost 5 bases and 0 bases respectively, with 21 bases between them. The CDR3 spells CASSATPSGRASTDTQYF. CDR3 coding DNA: TGTGCCAGCAGCGCGACCCCCTCCGGCAGGGCTAGCACAGATACGCAGTATTTT.

As to this clonotype: This may arise from a read error, as a much more abundant clone is one base away. The V call is TRBV2, the J call TRBJ2-7, with TRBD2 matching 14 bases. With 6 bases clipped from V and 6 bases from J, the junction kept 10 bases outside the gene matches. CDR3 size: 16 residues. Germline CDR1 reads SNHLY; CDR2 reads FYNNEI. The CDR3 DNA sequence: TGTGCCAGCAGCCTGGGACTAGCGGGAGTAAGTGCCGAGCAGTACTTC. This encodes CASSLGLAGVSAEQYF.

There are a few counts of this clonotype. The V and J genes are TRBV28 and TRBJ1-5; D is possibly TRBD1 (6 bases). V lost 1 base, J lost 2 bases, and 24 bases lay in between. Germline V lookup: CDR1 MDHEN, CDR2 SYDVKM. The CDR3 is 20 amino acids. The CDR3 loop reads CASSLYRGGLQGIGNQPQHF. The CDR3 DNA reads TGTGCCAGCAGTTTATATCGCGGCGGACTCCAGGGGATCGGCAATCAGCCCCAGCATTTT.

The J gene is TRBJ1-1, the V gene TRBV12-5, with D possibly being TRBD1 (5 bases). The germline CDR1 and CDR2 sequences are LGHNT and FRNRAP. The CDR3 loop spans 13 amino acids. Trimming shortened V by 6 bases and J by 6 bases, and 14 bases separated the two germline ends. The CDR3 sequence is CASGYGGGAEAFF. CDR3 nucleotide sequence: TGTGCTAGTGGATATGGGGGGGGGGCTGAAGCTTTCTTT.

This chain uses TRBV6-2 or TRBV6-3 with TRBJ2-1; a weak D match, TRBD2 (5 bases). The CDR3 is 14 residues long. Germline V gene sequence: CDR1 MNHEY, CDR2 SVGEGT. V gave up 2 bases and J gave up 2 bases, with 7 bases separating them. The CDR3: CASSYVGAYNEQFF. The CDR3 DNA reads as TGTGCCAGCAGTTACGTGGGAGCCTACAATGAGCAGTTCTTC.

J is TRBJ2-1 and V is TRBV2; 10 bases fit TRBD2. CDR3 length: 16 residues. From germline, CDR1 is SNHLY and CDR2 FYNNEI. J lost 7 bases, V lost 3 bases, and 9 bases had no gene match. The CDR3 coding sequence is TGTGCCAGCAGTGATCAGCGGGAGGGTTACAAGAATGAGCAGTTCTTC. This gives the protein CASSDQREGYKNEQFF.

The J gene is TRBJ2-1, the V gene TRBV24-1; weak D call: TRBD2 (6 bases). Germline values: CDR1 KGHDR, CDR2 SFDVKD. This CDR3 region has 17 residues. Deletions cut 2 bases from V and 0 bases from J, with 13 bases between. In DNA, the CDR3 is TGTGCCACCAGTGATTCGGGGGACGGTCACTCCTACAATGAGCAGTTCTTC. It codes for CATSDSGDGHSYNEQFF.

This chain connects TRBV7-8 to TRBJ1-6; D call uncertain. V lost 5 bases and J lost 0, with 11 bases in between. The CDR3 loop spans 16 amino acids. Germline-derived CDR1 and CDR2 are SGHVS and FQNEAQ. The CDR3 spells CASSPKASSYNSPLHF. In DNA, the CDR3 is TGTGCCAGCAGCCCCAAAGCGAGCTCCTATAATTCACCCCTCCACTTT. Full variable domain (rest looked up from reference TRBV7-8 and TRBJ1-6): GAGVSQSPRYKVAKRGQDVALRCDPISGHVSLFWYQQALGQGPEFLTYFQNEAQLDKSGLPSDRFFAERPEGSVSTLKIQRTQQEDSAVYLCASSPKASSYNSPLHFGNGTRLTVT.

This clonotype was detected a few times. The chain is built from TRBV28 and TRBJ2-4; D ambiguous. The germline CDR1 and CDR2 sequences are MDHEN and SYDVKM. V shed 8 bases and J shed 0 bases, with 14 bases lying between them. The CDR3 has 15 amino acids. CDR3 nucleotides: TGTGCCAGCGGGTCTTACCCGCTAGCCAAAAACATTCAGTACTTC. Protein sequence: CASGSYPLAKNIQYF. Based on the CDR3 plus reference TRBV28 and TRBJ2-4, the full variable domain is DVKVTQSSRYLVKRTGEKVFLECVQDMDHENMFWYRQDPGLGLRLIYFSYDVKMKEKGDIPEGYSVSREKKERFSLILESASTNQTSMYLCASGSYPLAKNIQYFGAGTRLSVL.

This clonotype was observed a few times. The rearrangement links TRBV15 to TRBJ2-7, with D perhaps being TRBD1 or TRBD2 (5 bases each). The CDR3 length is 14 residues. V shed 0 bases and J shed 0 bases, with 6 bases lying between them. The V gene's germline CDR1 is LNHNV and CDR2 YYDKDF (reference sequence). The CDR3 DNA reads as TGTGCCACCAGCAGAGAGGGGGTCTCCTACGAGCAGTACTTC. Translated, it gives CATSREGVSYEQYF.